The source of this T cell receptor beta chain is a study of T cell responses to AZD1222 COVID-19 vaccine. Findings and caveats of the study: Within unmutated variant regions lay the reported targets of nearly half of spike-specific TCRs. Mostly white British, mostly female donors; authors suggested clonal diversity may be underestimated.

Measured with immunoSEQ multiplex PCR; TCRdb has only the in-frame clones, and not every one. The sample has some 180,000 clones, more than 80% seen once. In regard to this clone: As yet, its antigen is unknown.

Trimming took 4 bases from V and 1 from J; bases not matched to a gene: 12. The CDR3 is 18 amino acids. The clonotype comes from an adult who received the MenACWY meningococcal vaccine as a control. The V gene is TRBV6-7, the J gene TRBJ1-5, with 8 bases matching TRBD1. TRBV6-7 is classed as an ORF, of uncertain function. Here the sequenced sample was peripheral blood, taken 28 days after the second dose of the MenACWY control vaccine. CDR3 bases: TGTGCCAGCAGTTGGCCGCAGGGGGCCTCTTTGAGCAATCAGCCCCAGCATTTT. Translating it yields CASSWPQGASLSNQPQHF.